The rows below give T cell receptor beta chains drawn from one sample of a study of blood T cell repertoires in COVID-19. Generated by immunoSEQ multiplex PCR, the TCRdb table keeps only in-frame clones and is missing some. The table lists some 87,000 clones, about three quarters of them singletons. Specimen: peripheral blood. These receptors were taken from a man aged 50 to 59 who had recovered from COVID-19. The CDR3 runs from the conserved cysteine through the conserved F or W. The order of the fields is V gene, clone size, J gene, CDR3 protein. Clone size is given for some rows only: seen once, a few or many times, or a class if the clone is expanded.

v_gene: TRBV20-1; abundance: .; j_gene: TRBJ1-1; CDR3aa: CSAAWGGEAFF
v_gene: TRBV7-2; abundance: .; j_gene: TRBJ1-5; CDR3aa: CASTSRTGLLNQPQHF
v_gene: TRBV12-3/TRBV12-4; abundance: .; j_gene: TRBJ1-2; CDR3aa: CASSYNRGLGYTF
v_gene: TRBV2; abundance: .; j_gene: TRBJ1-1; CDR3aa: CASRIESLGGNTEAFF
v_gene: TRBV19; abundance: .; j_gene: TRBJ2-7; CDR3aa: CASSNAAEQYF
v_gene: TRBV7-3; abundance: once; j_gene: TRBJ1-1; CDR3aa: CASSARTGLAEAFF
v_gene: TRBV28; abundance: .; j_gene: TRBJ2-7; CDR3aa: CASSFSLYEQYF
v_gene: TRBV28; abundance: .; j_gene: TRBJ2-5; CDR3aa: CASSLNIGTGQETQYF
v_gene: TRBV28; abundance: .; j_gene: TRBJ1-5; CDR3aa: CASSTNRGRGNQPQHF
v_gene: TRBV12-3/TRBV12-4; abundance: .; j_gene: TRBJ2-7; CDR3aa: CASSLGAGLEQYF
v_gene: TRBV9; abundance: .; j_gene: TRBJ2-3; CDR3aa: CASSGGLVTDTQYF
v_gene: TRBV5-1; abundance: .; j_gene: TRBJ2-5; CDR3aa: CASSPSGTSNFETQYF
v_gene: TRBV28; abundance: .; j_gene: TRBJ2-3; CDR3aa: CASSLSGSLTDTQYF
v_gene: TRBV6-2/TRBV6-3; abundance: .; j_gene: TRBJ2-7; CDR3aa: CASSPVSGGYEQYF
v_gene: TRBV6-2/TRBV6-3; abundance: .; j_gene: TRBJ2-7; CDR3aa: CASSDTAGAYEQYF
v_gene: TRBV7-9; abundance: .; j_gene: TRBJ2-5; CDR3aa: CASSLSGGQETQYF
v_gene: TRBV6-4; abundance: .; j_gene: TRBJ2-1; CDR3aa: CASSKGEALSYNEQFF
v_gene: TRBV5-4; abundance: .; j_gene: TRBJ2-3; CDR3aa: CASRTGGTDTQYF
v_gene: TRBV5-1; abundance: .; j_gene: TRBJ1-5; CDR3aa: CASSFTGGNQPQHF
v_gene: TRBV27; abundance: .; j_gene: TRBJ1-1; CDR3aa: CASSVNGGMGTEAFF
v_gene: TRBV18; abundance: .; j_gene: TRBJ1-6; CDR3aa: CASSPEGVGRTPLHF
v_gene: TRBV27; abundance: few; j_gene: TRBJ2-1; CDR3aa: CATQGHISYNEQFF
v_gene: TRBV19; abundance: .; j_gene: TRBJ2-3; CDR3aa: CASGDRGQADTQYF
v_gene: TRBV2; abundance: .; j_gene: TRBJ2-6; CDR3aa: CASSDSGANVLTF
v_gene: TRBV6-4; abundance: .; j_gene: TRBJ2-7; CDR3aa: CASRLTGSSYEQYF
v_gene: TRBV18; abundance: once; j_gene: TRBJ2-6; CDR3aa: CASSSNILSGANVLTF
v_gene: TRBV2; abundance: .; j_gene: TRBJ1-2; CDR3aa: CASSKRDIDGYTF
v_gene: TRBV7-9; abundance: few; j_gene: TRBJ1-1; CDR3aa: CASSSDRGSTEAFF
v_gene: TRBV9; abundance: .; j_gene: TRBJ1-2; CDR3aa: CASSVGASGRNYGYTF
v_gene: TRBV29-1; abundance: .; j_gene: TRBJ1-4; CDR3aa: CSVIGGANEKLFF
v_gene: TRBV4-1; abundance: .; j_gene: TRBJ2-7; CDR3aa: CASSQDSGEQYF
v_gene: TRBV25-1; abundance: .; j_gene: TRBJ2-1; CDR3aa: CASSTSLKSYNEQFF
v_gene: TRBV21-1; abundance: once; j_gene: TRBJ1-4; CDR3aa: CASRRPGAQGGIATNEKLFF
v_gene: TRBV9; abundance: .; j_gene: TRBJ2-2; CDR3aa: CASSATVTGELFF
v_gene: TRBV5-4; abundance: .; j_gene: TRBJ1-1; CDR3aa: CASSPYQGGGTEAFF
v_gene: TRBV6-4; abundance: .; j_gene: TRBJ2-1; CDR3aa: CASPGGTEQFF
v_gene: TRBV5-1; abundance: .; j_gene: TRBJ1-2; CDR3aa: CASSLTQGANGYTF
v_gene: TRBV5-1; abundance: .; j_gene: TRBJ1-4; CDR3aa: CASSSGTANEKLFF
v_gene: TRBV4-2; abundance: .; j_gene: TRBJ2-1; CDR3aa: CASSQQPTGVYNEQFF
v_gene: TRBV7-8; abundance: .; j_gene: TRBJ2-2; CDR3aa: CASSLGDSPTLHTGELFF
v_gene: TRBV9; abundance: .; j_gene: TRBJ1-5; CDR3aa: CASSPRLPNQPQHF
v_gene: TRBV9; abundance: .; j_gene: TRBJ2-3; CDR3aa: CASSEQGGDTDTQYF
v_gene: TRBV5-1; abundance: .; j_gene: TRBJ2-1; CDR3aa: CASSSIAGVGNEQFF
v_gene: TRBV27; abundance: .; j_gene: TRBJ1-6; CDR3aa: CASSLRRGTGSYNSPLHF
v_gene: TRBV2; abundance: .; j_gene: TRBJ2-2; CDR3aa: CASSDASGSTGELFF
v_gene: TRBV6-5; abundance: few; j_gene: TRBJ1-5; CDR3aa: CASRKAGTDNQPQHF
v_gene: TRBV6-5; abundance: .; j_gene: TRBJ1-1; CDR3aa: CASSLGQGNTEAFF
v_gene: TRBV27; abundance: .; j_gene: TRBJ2-7; CDR3aa: CASSYRGNEQYF
v_gene: TRBV7-9; abundance: .; j_gene: TRBJ2-1; CDR3aa: CASSLDSSYNEQFF
v_gene: TRBV21-1; abundance: .; j_gene: TRBJ2-7; CDR3aa: CASSKFSGQAHSYEQYF
v_gene: TRBV2; abundance: .; j_gene: TRBJ1-1; CDR3aa: CASSLTGDTEAFF
v_gene: TRBV7-2; abundance: .; j_gene: TRBJ2-3; CDR3aa: CASDKDRGFTDTQYF